The source of this TCR beta chain is a study of vaccination and CD4 T cells after COVID-19. Trimming cost V 5 bases and J 1 base; bases outside gene matches: 0. CDR3 length equals 15 residues. The treatment was: roughly 11-day PBMC culture with coronavirus spike peptide pools or control peptides (ViraFEST assay). A word on this clonotype: Its antigen remains unidentified.

Sequencing of cultured CD4+ T cell DNA used the Oncomine TCR Beta short-read assay. One entry per CDR3 protein results from TCRdb running MiXCR on the PCR reads. The sample has about 19,000 distinct CDR3 sequences, just over 60% seen once. The clonotype originates from a human donor who had recovered from COVID-19. The source material was CD4+ T cells from blood, cultured in vitro. V is TRBV12-3 or TRBV12-4 and J is TRBJ2-2; 11 nucleotides align to TRBD2. CDR3 amino acids: CASSTSGRNTGELFF. As DNA, the CDR3 is TGTGCCAGCAGTACTAGCGGGAGGAACACCGGGGAGCTGTTTTTT.